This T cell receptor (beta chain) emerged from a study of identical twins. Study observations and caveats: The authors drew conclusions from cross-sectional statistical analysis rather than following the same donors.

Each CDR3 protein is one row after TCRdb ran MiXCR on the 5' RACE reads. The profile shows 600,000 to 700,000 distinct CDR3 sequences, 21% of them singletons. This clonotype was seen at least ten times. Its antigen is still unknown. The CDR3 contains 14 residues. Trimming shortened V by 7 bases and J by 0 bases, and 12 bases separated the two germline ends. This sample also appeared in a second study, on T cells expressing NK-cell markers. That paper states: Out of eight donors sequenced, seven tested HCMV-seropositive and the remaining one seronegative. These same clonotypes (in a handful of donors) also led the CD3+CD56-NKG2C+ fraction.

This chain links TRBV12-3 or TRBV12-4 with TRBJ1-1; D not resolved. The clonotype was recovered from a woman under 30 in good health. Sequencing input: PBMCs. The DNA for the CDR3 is TGTGCCAGCACTCTAGGACGAATGAACACTGAAGCTTTCTTT. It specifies CASTLGRMNTEAFF.